These 23 T cell receptor beta chains originate from one sample sequenced in a study of blood T cell repertoires in COVID-19 (dated by TCRdb to 2019 to 2021). Libraries were built with the immunoSEQ multiplex PCR assay. In its TCRdb copy, this immuneACCESS table keeps in-frame sequences only and misses some clones. Where compared with another copy, unresolved V genes explain less than half of these, and the others have no known cause. This sample is represented by over 200,000 clones; roughly 80% of them were singletons. The ten largest clones take up around 5.4% of the sample. Sequences were obtained from peripheral blood. The receptors shown here come from a human donor in a cohort sampled during active COVID-19.

The chain uses TRBV10-3 and TRBJ1-2; TRBD1 is a possible D gene (5 bases). CDR1 ENHRY and CDR2 SYGVKD come from the germline V gene. V was shortened by 1 base and J by 4 bases, with 13 bases between the two germline ends. CDR3 length equals 15 residues. CDR3 nucleotides: TGTGCCATCAGTGAGTGGGACGGAGGGATCTATGGCTACACCTTC. It encodes CAISEWDGGIYGYTF.

The rearrangement links TRBV10-3 to TRBJ2-1, with D possibly being TRBD1 (5 bases). This CDR3 has 13 amino acids. Germline CDR1 reads ENHRY; CDR2 reads SYGVKD. Trimming cost V 6 bases and J 10 bases, with 16 bases left between them. The CDR3 loop reads CAISQGSLGEQFF. The CDR3, as DNA: TGTGCCATCAGCCAGGGCTCCCTTGGGGAGCAGTTCTTC.

This clone was observed a handful of times. The CDR3 is CASSLEIQSGYEQYF. For the CDR3, the DNA is TGTGCCAGCAGCTTAGAAATCCAGAGCGGGTACGAGCAGTACTTC. The chain recombines TRBV7-6 with TRBJ2-7; a weak D match, TRBD2 (6 bases). Trimming took 1 base from V and 4 from J, leaving 14 bases between them. Germline-derived CDR1 and CDR2 are SGHVS and FNYEAQ. The CDR3 extends over 15 amino acids.

The J gene is TRBJ2-7, the V gene TRBV19; 9 nucleotides agree with TRBD1. Germline V lookup: CDR1 LNHDA, CDR2 SQIVND (reference sequence). The J segment lost 4 bases and the V segment lost 1 base, leaving 5 bases of the junction unmatched. The CDR3 runs to 15 residues. The DNA of the CDR3 is TGTGCCAGTAGTATAGCGGGACAGGGAATTTACGAGCAGTACTTC. Its translation: CASSIAGQGIYEQYF.

The V gene is TRBV2, the J gene TRBJ2-3; 12 bases are shared with TRBD2. CDR1 and CDR2 from the germline V gene are SNHLY and FYNNEI. V lost 4 bases, J lost 2 bases, and 1 base stayed unmatched. The CDR3 loop spans 15 amino acids. The CDR3 spells CASSGLAGDTDTQYF. The CDR3 DNA reads TGTGCCAGCAGTGGACTAGCGGGGGACACAGATACGCAGTATTTT.

CDR3: CASSYSGEGSNQPQHF. CDR3 coding DNA: TGTGCCAGCAGTTACTCAGGGGAGGGTAGCAATCAGCCCCAGCATTTT. The chain is built from TRBV6-6 and TRBJ1-5, with D perhaps matching TRBD1 (5 bases). V was cut by 0 bases and J by 0 bases, with 9 bases left in between. Germline assignment: CDR1 MNHNY and CDR2 SVGAGI (reference sequence). CDR3 size: 16 residues.

The CDR3 sequence: CATSDSGLAGVNEQFF. CDR3 in DNA: TGTGCCACCAGTGACTCGGGACTAGCGGGAGTCAATGAGCAGTTCTTC. This chain uses TRBV24-1 with TRBJ2-1; TRBD2 matches 14 bases. Looked up from germline, CDR1 is KGHDR and CDR2 is SFDVKD. This CDR3 has 16 amino acids. V lost 4 bases and J lost 6; bases outside the gene matches: 4.

The genes are TRBV28 and TRBJ1-2; D remains unclear. Germline CDR1 reads MDHEN; CDR2 reads SYDVKM. V lost 7 bases and J lost 8, with 17 bases in between. There are 13 residues in the CDR3. Here the CDR3 reads CASTTLGLWGYTF. The CDR3 DNA reads TGTGCCAGCACTACACTCGGGTTGTGGGGCTACACCTTC.

The chain joins TRBV7-2 to TRBJ1-2, with a weak D call TRBD1 (6 bases). The length of the CDR3 is 13 residues. Per germline, CDR1 SGHTA and CDR2 FQGNSA. V lost 5 bases to trimming and J lost 2 bases, with 9 bases between them. The CDR3 spells CASSARGNYGYTF. DNA for the CDR3: TGTGCCAGCAGCGCCAGGGGCAACTATGGCTACACCTTC.

Worth noting for this clone: Other DNA sequences from this sample encode an identical CDR3 as well. This rearrangement joins TRBV6-5 to TRBJ2-7; TRBD1 agrees at 8 bases. The V gene's germline CDR1 is MNHEY and CDR2 SVGAGI. With V trimmed by 0 bases and J by 2 bases, 3 bases remained unmatched. The CDR3 is 15 residues long. The CDR3: CASSYSDRGTYEQYF. The CDR3 DNA reads as TGTGCCAGCAGTTACTCCGACAGGGGAACCTACGAGCAGTACTTC.

V usage is TRBV6-1 and J usage is TRBJ1-2; 11 bases agree with TRBD1. The J segment lost 3 bases and the V segment lost 3 bases, leaving 0 bases of the junction unmatched. The CDR3 consists of 14 residues. The germline CDR1 and CDR2 sequences are MNHNS and SASEGT. CDR3 sequence (DNA): TGTGCCAGCAGTGAGGACAGGGGGCACTATGGCTACACCTTC. Amino acid sequence: CASSEDRGHYGYTF.

This chain links TRBV5-8 with TRBJ1-3; D unclear. Germline loops: CDR1 SGHTS, CDR2 YDEGEE. This CDR3 region has 14 residues. Trimming stripped 1 base from V and 0 bases from J, with 5 bases between. CDR3 in amino acids: CASSLWLSGNTIYF. The CDR3 DNA follows: TGTGCCAGCAGCTTGTGGCTCTCTGGAAACACCATATATTTT. Full variable domain (rest looked up from reference TRBV5-8 and TRBJ1-3): EAGVTQSPTHLIKTRGQQATLRCSPISGHTSVYWYQQALGLGLQFLLWYDEGEERNRGNFPPRFSGRQFPNYSSELNVNALELEDSALYLCASSLWLSGNTIYFGEGSWLTVV.

The CDR3 loop is CASSSTGTGSGEQFF. The CDR3 DNA is TGTGCCAGTAGTTCCACCGGGACAGGGAGTGGTGAGCAGTTCTTC. The J gene is TRBJ2-1, the V gene TRBV19; 9 bases fit TRBD1. With V trimmed by 5 bases and J by 9 bases, 11 bases remained unmatched. Germline-derived CDR1 and CDR2 are LNHDA and SQIVND (reference sequence). This CDR3 region has 15 residues.

The table lists this clone with a few counts. Other nucleotide sequences from this sample produce the same CDR3. This chain connects TRBV7-3 to TRBJ2-3; D gene uncertain. This CDR3 comprises 12 residues. From germline, CDR1 is SGHTA and CDR2 FQGTGA. Trimming left V 5 bases short and J 1 base short, with 4 bases between. CDR3: CASSPGTDTQYF. The CDR3 region has the DNA TGTGCCAGCAGCCCGGGCACAGATACGCAGTATTTT.

This sequence joins TRBV28 and TRBJ2-6, with TRBD1 as a possible D gene (5 bases). The CDR3 is 16 residues long. The V gene lost 2 bases and the J gene lost 4 bases, with 12 bases spanning the gap. CDR1 is MDHEN and CDR2 is SYDVKM in the germline V gene. The CDR3 loop is CASSLVRVDGANVLTF. As DNA, the CDR3 is TGTGCCAGCAGTTTAGTCAGGGTGGACGGGGCCAACGTCCTGACTTTC.

The gene calls are TRBV6-6 and TRBJ2-7; tentatively, D is TRBD2 (6 bases). The CDR3 has 14 residues. V lost 7 bases and J 3 bases, leaving 16 bases between the germline ends. Germline assignment: CDR1 MNHNY and CDR2 SVGAGI (reference sequence). The CDR3 here is CASIRGGQGYEQYF. CDR3 DNA sequence: TGTGCCAGCATAAGGGGAGGACAAGGCTACGAGCAGTACTTC.

The CDR3 region has the DNA TGTGCCAGCACCTTGGGGCGGAGCTCCTACGAGCAGTACTTC. Protein sequence: CASTLGRSSYEQYF. The rearrangement joins TRBV28 to TRBJ2-7; perhaps TRBD1 as D (5 bases). V lost 7 bases and J 0 bases, leaving 13 bases between the germline ends. This CDR3 is 14 amino acids long. Germline V gene sequence: CDR1 MDHEN, CDR2 SYDVKM.

The rearrangement links TRBV5-6 to TRBJ2-1, with 9 bases aligning to TRBD1. There are 15 residues in the CDR3. V was pared by 4 bases and J by 7 bases, with 9 bases of the junction left unmatched. Per germline, CDR1 SGHDT and CDR2 YYEEEE. The CDR3 loop reads CASSPGQGPGNEQFF. As DNA, the CDR3 is TGTGCCAGCAGCCCGGGACAGGGTCCAGGGAATGAGCAGTTCTTC.

This sequence joins TRBV19 and TRBJ1-5; D is unresolved. CDR1 LNHDA and CDR2 SQIVND come from the germline V gene (reference sequence). Trimming took 3 bases from V and 5 from J, leaving 8 bases between them. This CDR3 contains 13 residues. Here the CDR3 DNA reads TGTGCCAGTAGTATCAGGCGGGATCAGCCCCAGCATTTT. The encoded protein is CASSIRRDQPQHF.

The chain combines TRBV4-2 with TRBJ2-7, with unresolved D. Between the trimmed V and J ends, which lost 0 bases and 2 bases, there was a span of 11 bases. The CDR3 covers 15 residues. The V gene's germline CDR1 is LGHNA and CDR2 YNFKEQ. The CDR3 loop reads CASSQESPGPYEQYF. The CDR3, as DNA: TGTGCCAGCAGCCAAGAATCGCCGGGTCCCTACGAGCAGTACTTC.

The chain is built from TRBV25-1 and TRBJ2-1; 9 positions agree with TRBD2. V was clipped by 0 bases and J by 1 base; unmatched bases: 1. The length of the CDR3 is 16 residues. Per the germline V gene, CDR1 is MGHDK and CDR2 is SYGVNS. The CDR3 sequence: CASSEYSGSSYNEQFF. CDR3 sequence (DNA): TGTGCCAGCAGTGAATATAGCGGGAGTTCCTACAATGAGCAGTTCTTC.

The V call is TRBV5-1, the J call TRBJ2-1; TRBD2 matches 7 bases. The ends lost 4 bases at V and 5 bases at J; junction bases unmatched: 9. Germline loops: CDR1 SGHRS, CDR2 YFSETQ. CDR3 length: 15 amino acids. The DNA for the CDR3 is TGCGCCAGCAGCCCCTTTAGGGGAGGGGACAATGAGCAGTTCTTC. It yields the protein CASSPFRGGDNEQFF.

This clone was detected ten times or more. The junction shows a germline mismatch at one end, possibly a read error. The chain combines TRBV5-1 with TRBJ2-7; 7 bases agree with TRBD1. Germline CDR1 and CDR2: SGHRS and YFSETQ. The length of the CDR3 is 15 residues. In nucleotides, the CDR3 is TGCGCCAGCAGCTTGGGACCGGGACAGTCCTCCGAGCAGTACTTC. This sequence encodes CASSLGPGQSSEQYF. Filled out from reference TRBV5-1 and TRBJ2-7, the complete variable domain reads KAGVTQTPRYLIKTRGQQVTLSCSPISGHRSVSWYQQTPGQGLQFLFEYFSETQRNKGNFPGRFSGRQFSNSRSEMNVSTLELGDSALYLCASSLGPGQSSEQYFGPGTRLTVT.